A single sample is the source of the 9 T cell receptor beta chains below, sequenced in a study of Ad26.COV2.S vaccination and SARS-CoV-2 variants. Noted treatment: roughly 20 received Ad26.COV2.S at low or high dose, single or two shots; roughly 5 received placebo; per-sample allocation not given. Material that was analyzed had been drawn on day 63 after the first vaccine or placebo injection. Data came from immunoSEQ multiplex PCR; TCRdb stores just in-frame clones and leaves some out. Counted here are hundreds of thousands of clones, about 90% occurring once; the ten biggest clones make up about 1.5%. Source: peripheral blood, taken in a trial of Ad26.COV2.S vaccine versus placebo. The origin of the receptors is a person aged 18-65 years who received the Ad26.COV2.S COVID-19 vaccine or a placebo.

V gene TRBV19 combines with J gene TRBJ1-5, with TRBD1 identical over 7 bases. V lost 3 bases to trimming and J lost 1 base; unmatched junction nucleotides: 12. Germline loops: CDR1 LNHDA, CDR2 SQIVND (reference sequence). The CDR3 is made up of 18 amino acids. CDR3 residues: CASSMGTLQGLSNQPQHF. The CDR3 coding sequence is TGTGCCAGTAGTATGGGGACCCTACAGGGGCTGAGCAATCAGCCCCAGCATTTT.

The CDR3 sequence: CASSPLDLNTEAFF. Written as DNA, the CDR3 is TGTGCCAGCTCACCTCTGGATTTGAACACTGAAGCTTTCTTT. The J gene is TRBJ1-1, the V gene TRBV18, with D uncertain. CDR1 is KGHSH, CDR2 LQKENI, per germline. Trimming left V 3 bases short and J 0 bases short, with 8 bases between. This CDR3 has 14 residues.

The CDR3 reads CASSSIDGGEAFF. In DNA form, the CDR3 reads TGTGCCAGCAGTTCCATAGACGGAGGAGAAGCTTTCTTT. This chain links TRBV12-3 or TRBV12-4 with TRBJ1-1; D is uncertain. The CDR3 spans 13 residues. With 4 bases removed from V and 8 bases from J, the gap between germline ends came to 14 bases.

The rearrangement uses TRBV4-2 and TRBJ1-4; TRBD1 agrees at 10 bases. The CDR3 has 16 residues. J gave up 4 bases and V 5 bases, and 7 bases lay outside the gene matches. Germline CDR1 and CDR2: LGHNA and YNFKEQ. The CDR3 DNA follows: TGTGCCAGCAGCGCGAGGGACAGGGGTAGTAATGAAAAACTGTTTTTT. Translation gives CASSARDRGSNEKLFF.

Comments on this clone: Relative to the germline gene, one junction end is altered; a read error may explain this. This chain links TRBV29-1 with TRBJ2-7, with TRBD1 as a possible D gene (5 bases). CDR3 length: 13 residues. The V gene's germline CDR1 is SQVTM and CDR2 ANQGSEA. CDR3 sequence reads: CSVEDKSLYAQYF. The CDR3 bases are TGCAGCGTTGAGGACAAGAGCCTGTACGCGCAGTACTTC.

The chain is built from TRBV30 and TRBJ2-5, with TRBD1 matching 7 bases. The germline CDR1 and CDR2 sequences are GTSNPN and SVGIG (reference sequence). The CDR3 sequence is 13 residues long. Trimming cost V 7 bases and J 1 base; bases outside gene matches: 6. As DNA, the CDR3 is TGTGCCTCGAGGGGGCGGCGCCAAGAGACCCAGTACTTC. Protein: CASRGRRQETQYF.

J is TRBJ2-2 and V is TRBV19; 10 nucleotides match TRBD2. The germline gives CDR1 LNHDA, CDR2 SQIVND (reference sequence). This CDR3 contains 15 residues. J lost 5 bases, V lost 5 bases, and 5 bases had no gene match. The chain's CDR3 is CASSRLAGETGELFF. Written as DNA, the CDR3 is TGTGCCAGTAGTCGGCTAGCGGGGGAGACCGGGGAGCTGTTTTTT.

The CDR3 here is CASSSTGFFDGYTF. CDR3 coding DNA: TGTGCCAGCAGCTCAACAGGGTTTTTCGACGGCTACACCTTC. The chain has TRBV9 and TRBJ1-2, with a possible D match to TRBD1 (6 bases). Trimming cost V 4 bases and J 8 bases, with 18 bases left between them. CDR1 and CDR2 (germline): SGDLS, YYNGEE. The CDR3 sequence is 14 residues long.

The chain is built from TRBV2 and TRBJ1-4, with D possibly matching TRBD1 (6 bases). Trimming left V 2 bases short and J 4 bases short, with 14 bases between. Germline CDR1 and CDR2: SNHLY and FYNNEI. This CDR3 has 16 amino acids. The CDR3: CASSETDRIVNEKLFF. Here the CDR3 DNA reads TGTGCCAGCAGTGAAACGGACAGAATCGTTAATGAAAAACTGTTTTTT.